The T cell receptor beta chain under discussion was sequenced for a study of cytotoxic CD8 clonotypes in ibrutinib-treated CLL. About the study: Patient counts were about a dozen relapsed/refractory, some 14 treatment-naive and around 17 IGHV unmutated.

This table comes from immunoSEQ multiplex PCR, and its TCRdb copy is limited to in-frame clones, with some not included. The sample consists of some 290,000 clones, approximately 80% of them appearing once. The V and J ends lost 5 bases and 7 bases respectively, with 18 bases between them. The CDR3 contains 14 residues. Germline V CDR1 and CDR2: MNHEY, SMNVEV (reference sequence). The sample here was PBMCs, taken before ibrutinib treatment. V usage is TRBV27 and J usage is TRBJ2-7; the D gene is possibly TRBD2 (5 bases). The TCR was taken from a human donor with chronic lymphocytic leukemia. This chain's CDR3 is CASSPSTVTGEQYF. The CDR3 region has the DNA TGTGCCAGCAGTCCCTCCACAGTTACGGGAGAGCAGTACTTC.